Listed here are 31 T cell receptor beta chains from one sample, sequenced in a study of shared clonotypes between healthy human individuals. Cells designated naive CD8 were CD45RO-negative and were positively selected for CCR7, with terminally differentiated effector memory CD45RA+ cells excluded. The repertoire was sequenced with immunoSEQ multiplex PCR; TCRdb's copy has only in-frame clones and lacks some. The sample consists of under 2,000,000 clones, roughly 95% of them appearing once. Sequencing used naive CD8+ T cells sorted from blood. These receptors were collected from a man aged 18 to 29 in good health.

The V gene is TRBV7-9, the J gene TRBJ1-2; 11 nucleotides line up with TRBD1. Germline V gene data show CDR1 as SEHNR and CDR2 as FQNEAQ (reference sequence). The CDR3 covers 16 residues. Trimming cost V 3 bases and J 6 bases; bases outside gene matches: 9. The CDR3 DNA sequence: TGTGCCAGCAGCTTTACTGGACAGGGGGCGACCGATGGCTACACCTTC. Translation gives CASSFTGQGATDGYTF. The whole variable domain, remainder taken from reference TRBV7-9 and TRBJ1-2, is DTGVSQNPRHKITKRGQNVTFRCDPISEHNRLYWYRQTLGQGPEFLTYFQNEAQLEKSRLLSDRFSAERPKGSFSTLEIQRTEQGDSAMYLCASSFTGQGATDGYTFGSGTRLTVV.

The chain has TRBV27 and TRBJ2-1, with D possibly matching TRBD1 (6 bases). The CDR3 spans 16 residues. Germline CDR1 is MNHEY and CDR2 is SMNVEV (reference sequence). V lost 3 bases and J lost 3, with 15 bases in between. The DNA of the CDR3 is TGTGCCAGCAGTTTTTCGTTGGGACACTTCTACAATGAGCAGTTCTTC. The encoded protein is CASSFSLGHFYNEQFF.

This chain links TRBV29-1 with TRBJ2-2, with D perhaps assigned TRBD1 or TRBD2 (5 bases each). Germline lookup yields CDR1 SQVTM and CDR2 ANQGSEA. The CDR3 is 14 residues long. Trimming stripped 4 bases from V and 1 base from J, with 10 bases between. CDR3 DNA: TGCAGCGTTGCCGGGACGGAGAACACCGGGGAGCTGTTTTTT. Translating it yields CSVAGTENTGELFF.

Concerning this clone: A read error may account for a junction end that differs from germline. Distinct nucleotide sequences in the sample also encode this CDR3. The rearrangement joins TRBV7-7 to TRBJ2-3, with 9 bases lining up with TRBD1. CDR1 is SSHAT, CDR2 FNYEAQ, per germline (reference sequence). CDR3 length: 15 amino acids. As DNA, the CDR3 is TGTGCTAGCAGCTTAGGGACAGGGAGCACAGATACGCAGTATTTT. It yields the protein CASSLGTGSTDTQYF.

J is TRBJ1-1 and V is TRBV10-3; D gene unclear. Germline CDR1 is ENHRY and CDR2 is SYGVKD. The V gene lost 5 bases and the J gene lost 5 bases, with 15 bases spanning the gap. The CDR3 has 14 amino acids. The CDR3 bases are TGTGCCATCAGTACTCCCTGGGGAAGGACTGAAGCTTTCTTT. Amino acid sequence: CAISTPWGRTEAFF.

The chain carries TRBV6-5 and TRBJ1-2; 9 nucleotides agree with TRBD1. The germline CDR1 and CDR2 sequences are MNHEY and SVGAGI. The junction had 9 bases not matched to a gene; V was cut back by 5 bases and J by 5 bases. There are 15 residues in the CDR3. CDR3 sequence (DNA): TGTGCCAGCAGTACCCCACAGGGGGCGGGGTATGGCTACACCTTC. It yields the protein CASSTPQGAGYGYTF.

This chain connects TRBV27 to TRBJ1-1; D call uncertain. With 2 bases removed from V and 3 bases from J, the gap between germline ends came to 10 bases. The germline V gene has CDR1 MNHEY and CDR2 SMNVEV (reference sequence). This CDR3 has 14 residues. This CDR3 is CASSLLPADTEAFF. The CDR3 DNA follows: TGTGCCAGCAGTTTACTCCCAGCAGACACTGAAGCTTTCTTT.

The chain couples TRBV6-6 to TRBJ2-7; 12 positions match TRBD2. The CDR3 contains 14 residues. Germline CDR1 reads MNHNY; CDR2 reads SVGAGI (reference sequence). V trimming: 5 bases; J trimming: 5 bases; junction bases outside the gene matches: 4. For the CDR3, the DNA is TGTGCCAGCAGTCTAGCGGGAGGGCCGAACGAGCAGTACTTC. It specifies CASSLAGGPNEQYF.

The V call is TRBV5-8, the J call TRBJ2-5; maybe TRBD2 (5 bases). CDR3 length: 16 amino acids. Germline values: CDR1 SGHTS, CDR2 YDEGEE. Trimming removed 3 bases from V and 2 bases from J, with 17 bases in between. The CDR3 loop is CASSWRAASLQETQYF. The CDR3 DNA reads as TGTGCCAGCAGCTGGAGAGCGGCCTCGTTACAAGAGACCCAGTACTTC.

V and J are TRBV29-1 and TRBJ2-3; 8 bases align to TRBD1. Germline V gives CDR1 SQVTM, CDR2 ANQGSEA. This CDR3 comprises 13 residues. The J segment lost 6 bases and the V segment lost 0 bases, leaving 2 bases of the junction unmatched. This CDR3 is CSVEDRGPDTQYF. The CDR3 DNA reads TGCAGCGTTGAAGACAGGGGGCCCGATACGCAGTATTTT.

The chain employs TRBV10-2 and TRBJ2-7; no reliable D call. V shed 4 bases and J shed 2 bases, with 9 bases lying between them. This CDR3 spans 13 amino acids. The germline V gene encodes CDR1 WSHSY and CDR2 SAAADI. The CDR3 nucleotides are TGCGCCAGCAGTGTTTATAATACCTACGAGCAGTACTTC. It codes for CASSVYNTYEQYF.

Regarding this clone: This specimen includes other DNA sequences encoding the same CDR3. The V call is TRBV5-4, the J call TRBJ2-1; 13 nucleotides agree with TRBD2. The CDR3 spans 15 residues. The germline gives CDR1 SGHNT, CDR2 YYREEE (reference sequence). V gave up 4 bases and J gave up 9 bases; unmatched junction bases: 7. The CDR3 protein is CASSPGLAGDIEQFF. The CDR3 DNA is TGTGCCAGCAGCCCCGGACTAGCGGGAGATATTGAGCAGTTCTTC.

A word on this clone: Other nucleotide sequences in the sample specify the same CDR3. V usage is TRBV7-6 and J usage is TRBJ1-1; D uncertain. There are 13 residues in the CDR3. V was shortened by 1 base and J by 2 bases, with 5 bases between the two germline ends. Per the germline V gene, CDR1 is SGHVS and CDR2 is FNYEAQ. The CDR3 spells CASSLVANTEAFF. CDR3 sequence (DNA): TGTGCCAGCAGCTTAGTAGCTAACACTGAAGCTTTCTTT. The full variable domain, completed using reference TRBV7-6 and TRBJ1-1, is GAGVSQSPRYKVTKRGQDVALRCDPISGHVSLYWYRQALGQGPEFLTYFNYEAQQDKSGLPNDRFSAERPEGSISTLTIQRTEQRDSAMYRCASSLVANTEAFFGQGTRLTVV.

In the case of this clone: Other DNA sequences within the sample encode an identical CDR3. The chain links TRBV27 to TRBJ1-2; D is unclear. The CDR3 length is 13 residues. CDR1 is MNHEY, CDR2 SMNVEV, per germline (reference sequence). With 6 bases removed from V and 0 bases from J, the gap between germline ends came to 8 bases. CDR3 protein: CASSTGTNYGYTF. For the CDR3, the DNA is TGTGCCAGCAGCACCGGGACTAACTATGGCTACACCTTC.

The chain uses TRBV7-3 and TRBJ2-3; TRBD2 might be the D (6 bases). Trimming stripped 8 bases from V and 4 bases from J, with 16 bases between. Germline V gene lookup returns CDR1 SGHTA and CDR2 FQGTGA. This CDR3 region has 14 residues. The CDR3 DNA follows: TGTGCCAGCTCACGGGTGGGGGGACCAGATACGCAGTATTTT. Protein: CASSRVGGPDTQYF.

The chain carries TRBV9 and TRBJ1-6, with a weak D call TRBD1 (5 bases). Trimming removed 4 bases at V and 11 bases at J, with 10 bases between. CDR1 and CDR2 from the germline V gene are SGDLS and YYNGEE. The CDR3 is 12 residues long. The CDR3 spells CASSNGGAPLHF. In nucleotides, the CDR3 is TGTGCCAGCAGCAATGGGGGGGCACCCCTCCACTTT. The entire variable domain, with the rest obtained from reference TRBV9 and TRBJ1-6, is as follows: DSGVTQTPKHLITATGQRVTLRCSPRSGDLSVYWYQQSLDQGLQFLIQYYNGEERAKGNILERFSAQQFPDLHSELNLSSLELGDSALYFCASSNGGAPLHFGNGTRLTVT.

On this clone itself: A read error may account for a junction end that differs from germline. V and J are TRBV15 and TRBJ1-5, with no clear D. The germline V gene has CDR1 LNHNV and CDR2 YYDKDF (reference sequence). The CDR3 runs 14 residues. Here the CDR3 reads CATSGDLVGQPQHF. CDR3 sequence (DNA): TGTGCCACCAGCGGAGATCTCGTTGGACAGCCCCAGCATTTT.

As to this clone: An end of the junction does not agree with germline; a read error may underlie this. J is TRBJ1-5 and V is TRBV30; 8 bases match TRBD1. Germline V gives CDR1 GTSNPN, CDR2 SVGIG (reference sequence). The CDR3 has 14 residues. The CDR3 DNA sequence: TGTGCCTGGAGTGAAGGACAGGGCAAACAGCCCCAGCATTTT. Amino acids: CAWSEGQGKQPQHF.

With regard to this clone: Other DNA sequences in the same sample also yield this CDR3. V and J are TRBV9 and TRBJ2-3; D not certain. The V end was cut by 0 bases, the J end by 1 base, with 6 bases between. CDR3 size: 14 residues. The V gene's germline CDR1 is SGDLS and CDR2 YYNGEE. In DNA, the CDR3 is TGTGCCAGCAGCGTAGTTTCCGGCACAGATACGCAGTATTTT. It specifies CASSVVSGTDTQYF.

This chain joins TRBV28 and TRBJ1-4, with D possibly being TRBD1 (6 bases). The CDR3 runs 15 residues. V was clipped by 6 bases and J by 7 bases, with 18 bases between them. CDR1 MDHEN and CDR2 SYDVKM come from the germline V gene. DNA for the CDR3: TGTGCCAGCAGACCTGGGGTAGGGGGAAGTGAAAAACTGTTTTTT. It is translated as CASRPGVGGSEKLFF.

The genes are TRBV10-3 and TRBJ2-5, with D possibly being TRBD2 (5 bases). V dropped 3 bases and J dropped 5 bases, with 13 bases sitting between them. The CDR3 is 14 amino acids. Germline assignment: CDR1 ENHRY and CDR2 SYGVKD. The CDR3 region has the DNA TGTGCCATCAGTGATATCGGGGTTCAGGAGACCCAGTACTTC. Its translation is CAISDIGVQETQYF.

In the case of this clone: Different DNA sequences within this sample yield the same CDR3. The genes are TRBV9 and TRBJ1-6; perhaps TRBD1 as D (5 bases). There are 13 residues in the CDR3. Germline lookup yields CDR1 SGDLS and CDR2 YYNGEE. Trimming stripped 3 bases from V and 9 bases from J, with 10 bases between. In DNA, the CDR3 is TGTGCCAGCAGCGGCGGGGGGGGTTCACCCCTCCACTTT. It specifies CASSGGGGSPLHF. Full variable domain (remainder filled in from reference TRBV9 and TRBJ1-6): DSGVTQTPKHLITATGQRVTLRCSPRSGDLSVYWYQQSLDQGLQFLIQYYNGEERAKGNILERFSAQQFPDLHSELNLSSLELGDSALYFCASSGGGGSPLHFGNGTRLTVT.

The chain is built from TRBV4-1 and TRBJ1-2; the D gene is possibly TRBD1 (6 bases). CDR3 length: 18 residues. Trimming removed 0 bases at V and 4 bases at J, with 21 bases between. CDR1 is MGHRA, CDR2 YSYEKL, per germline. The CDR3: CASSQEPSPSPGAYGYTF. The CDR3 bases are TGCGCCAGCAGCCAAGAACCATCTCCGTCCCCAGGGGCCTATGGCTACACCTTC.

The chain recombines TRBV5-1 with TRBJ2-1; 15 positions agree with TRBD2. The CDR3 is 15 amino acids. Germline CDR1 is SGHRS and CDR2 is YFSETQ. The junction had 7 bases not matched to a gene; V was cut back by 7 bases and J by 8 bases. The CDR3, as DNA: TGCGCCAGCCTTGGGACTAGCGGGAGGTTCGATGAGCAGTTCTTC. It codes for CASLGTSGRFDEQFF.

The genes are TRBV9 and TRBJ2-7; 7 nucleotides match TRBD1. The CDR3 sequence is 15 residues long. CDR1 is SGDLS and CDR2 is YYNGEE in the germline V gene. V shed 4 bases, J shed 0 bases, and the junction held 7 bases outside the gene matches. The CDR3 loop reads CASSPTGQVSYEQYF. The CDR3 DNA is TGTGCCAGCAGCCCCACCGGACAGGTCTCCTACGAGCAGTACTTC.

A single count supports this clone. This sequence joins TRBV9 and TRBJ2-7, with TRBD1 matching over 12 bases. Germline CDR1 reads SGDLS; CDR2 reads YYNGEE. The J segment lost 5 bases and the V segment lost 3 bases, leaving 3 bases of the junction unmatched. The CDR3 runs to 14 residues. CDR3 sequence (DNA): TGTGCCAGCAGCGCCGGGGACAGGGGGCACGAGCAGTACTTC. Translated, it gives CASSAGDRGHEQYF.

This chain uses TRBV7-8 with TRBJ1-1; TRBD1 matches 7 bases. After removal of 5 bases from V and 3 bases from J, the junction contained 6 bases not matched to a gene. Germline V lookup: CDR1 SGHVS, CDR2 FQNEAQ. The CDR3 spans 14 residues. The CDR3 region has the DNA TGTGCCAGCAGCCCCGCAGGGGGTGACACTGAAGCTTTCTTT. This gives the protein CASSPAGGDTEAFF. Looking up the rest from reference TRBV7-8 and TRBJ1-1 gives the full variable domain: GAGVSQSPRYKVAKRGQDVALRCDPISGHVSLFWYQQALGQGPEFLTYFQNEAQLDKSGLPSDRFFAERPEGSVSTLKIQRTQQEDSAVYLCASSPAGGDTEAFFGQGTRLTVV.

The chain employs TRBV6-1 and TRBJ2-7; 7 nucleotides agree with TRBD1. V shed 6 bases, J shed 4 bases, and the junction held 9 bases outside the gene matches. Germline V lookup: CDR1 MNHNS, CDR2 SASEGT. The CDR3 length is 14 residues. CDR3 bases: TGTGCCAGCAGAAACCGGGACAGAAAATACGAGCAGTACTTC. It specifies CASRNRDRKYEQYF.

This sequence joins TRBV6-5 and TRBJ2-5; TRBD1 is a possible D gene (5 bases). Trimming cost V 0 bases and J 0 bases, with 8 bases left between them. Germline-derived CDR1 and CDR2 are MNHEY and SVGAGI. The CDR3 length is 15 residues. CDR3 residues: CASSYSTVYQETQYF. The CDR3, as DNA: TGTGCCAGCAGTTACTCGACAGTTTACCAAGAGACCCAGTACTTC.

V usage is TRBV27 and J usage is TRBJ2-3; 12 positions match TRBD2. The CDR3 length is 18 residues. V lost 6 bases to trimming and J lost 5 bases; unmatched junction nucleotides: 15. Germline loops: CDR1 MNHEY, CDR2 SMNVEV (reference sequence). The DNA of the CDR3 is TGTGCCAGCAGCCATGCCGCTAGCGGGGGGGACTCGGGAGATACGCAGTATTTT. This encodes CASSHAASGGDSGDTQYF.

For the CDR3, the DNA is TGTGCCAGCAGTGTACAGGGGTCCTCCTACGAGCAGTACTTC. This translates into CASSVQGSSYEQYF. The chain joins TRBV6-1 to TRBJ2-7; TRBD1 matches 7 bases. Germline values: CDR1 MNHNS, CDR2 SASEGT. V trimming: 4 bases; J trimming: 0 bases; junction bases outside the gene matches: 3. The CDR3 is made up of 14 amino acids.